Each of the 32 T cell receptor beta chains below was sequenced from the same sample in a study of beta chain features in type 1 diabetes. What was sequenced were expressed TCRB transcripts, since all of the isolated RNA had been reverse transcribed. The table came from immunoSEQ multiplex PCR; TCRdb's copy has only in-frame clones and leaves some out. The sample consists of 860,000 or so clones, 15% to 20% of them appearing once. The sequenced material came from naive CD4+ T cells from blood. Every receptor here comes from a woman aged 18 to 35 in good health.

There are a few counts of this clone. The same CDR3 arises from other DNA sequences in this sample as well. The chain is built from TRBV6-5 and TRBJ2-7; D is unclear. Germline CDR1 is MNHEY and CDR2 is SVGAGI. V was cut by 4 bases and J by 0 bases, with 7 bases left in between. The CDR3 sequence is 13 residues long. CDR3 residues: CASSLSRSYEQYF. The CDR3 DNA reads TGTGCCAGCAGTTTGTCCCGCTCCTACGAGCAGTACTTC.

This clone was found a few times. The CDR3 DNA is TGTGCCAGCAGCCCAGAAGCGGGGGGTGTAGTGACCCAGTACTTC. Amino acid sequence: CASSPEAGGVVTQYF. The chain couples TRBV7-6 to TRBJ2-5; 9 bases agree with TRBD2. Trimming took 5 bases from V and 7 from J; bases not matched to a gene: 11. The CDR3 extends over 15 amino acids. Germline lookup yields CDR1 SGHVS and CDR2 FNYEAQ.

The V gene is TRBV27, the J gene TRBJ2-1; TRBD2 matches 8 bases. J gave up 9 bases and V 9 bases, and 16 bases lay outside the gene matches. The CDR3 covers 15 residues. Per germline, CDR1 MNHEY and CDR2 SMNVEV (reference sequence). The CDR3 sequence is CASTLGAGDFSEQFF. The CDR3 coding sequence is TGTGCCAGTACCCTCGGAGCGGGAGACTTTAGTGAGCAGTTCTTC.

Only a few counts were recorded for this clone. The chain has TRBV6-6 and TRBJ1-2; TRBD1 might be the D (6 bases). This CDR3 is 13 amino acids long. Between the trimmed V and J ends, which lost 6 bases and 8 bases, there was a span of 16 bases. Germline CDR1 reads MNHNY; CDR2 reads SVGAGI (reference sequence). CDR3 nucleotide sequence: TGTGCCAGCAGCCCGGGACACGAACGGGGCTACACCTTC. Its translation: CASSPGHERGYTF.

CDR3 nucleotides: TGTGCCAGCAGCATAAGGGGGCCCAATGAGCAGTTCTTC. Translation: CASSIRGPNEQFF. This chain uses TRBV7-2 with TRBJ2-1, with 7 bases fitting TRBD1. With V trimmed by 5 bases and J by 6 bases, 4 bases remained unmatched. The CDR3 runs 13 residues. Germline V gene sequence: CDR1 SGHTA, CDR2 FQGNSA.

This clone has a handful of counts. This sequence joins TRBV7-9 and TRBJ2-7, with a weak D call TRBD2 (5 bases). V dropped 3 bases and J dropped 3 bases, with 9 bases sitting between them. Looked up from germline, CDR1 is SEHNR and CDR2 is FQNEAQ (reference sequence). The CDR3 is 13 amino acids. The CDR3 region is CASSLSGYYEQYF. The CDR3 nucleotides are TGTGCCAGCAGCTTGAGCGGTTACTACGAGCAGTACTTC.

This clone has only a few counts. The genes are TRBV28 and TRBJ2-1; either TRBD1 or TRBD2 may fit D (6 bases each). CDR1 and CDR2 (germline): MDHEN, SYDVKM. The CDR3 has 15 residues. Between the trimmed V and J ends, which lost 6 bases and 12 bases, there was a span of 24 bases. CDR3 sequence (DNA): TGTGCCAGCAGGGAAAACCACGGGGGCCATCCCTGGCAGTTCTTC. Amino acid sequence: CASRENHGGHPWQFF.

Remarks on this clone: Other DNA sequences in this sample translate to the same CDR3. The rearrangement links TRBV9 to TRBJ2-3, with unresolved D. The germline V and J ends were trimmed by 0 bases and 1 base, with 6 bases remaining between them. The CDR3 contains 14 residues. The germline V gene encodes CDR1 SGDLS and CDR2 YYNGEE. In DNA form, the CDR3 reads TGTGCCAGCAGCGTAGACCCCGGCACAGATACGCAGTATTTT. It translates to CASSVDPGTDTQYF.

The chain is built from TRBV2 and TRBJ2-5, with 14 bases identical to TRBD2. The CDR3 totals 16 residues. CDR1 is SNHLY and CDR2 is FYNNEI in the germline V gene. Unmatched junction bases numbered 8, after V lost 6 bases and J lost 5 bases. The CDR3 is CASSARTSGRWETQYF. The CDR3 DNA is TGTGCCAGCAGCGCCCGGACTAGCGGGAGGTGGGAGACCCAGTACTTC. Drawing the rest from reference TRBV2 and TRBJ2-5, the complete variable domain is EPEVTQTPSHQVTQMGQEVILRCVPISNHLYFYWYRQILGQKVEFLVSFYNNEISEKSEIFDDQFSVERPDGSNFTLKIRSTKLEDSAMYFCASSARTSGRWETQYFGPGTRLLVL.

This clone has a handful of counts. V is TRBV4-3 and J is TRBJ2-5, with D perhaps TRBD2 (6 bases). Germline values: CDR1 LGHNA, CDR2 YSLEER. Trimming shortened V by 0 bases and J by 1 base, and 9 bases separated the two germline ends. The CDR3 runs to 15 residues. The CDR3 DNA reads TGCGCCAGCAGCCAAGAGGCGCGGGGCCAAGAGACCCAGTACTTC. Translation gives CASSQEARGQETQYF.

The V and J genes are TRBV10-3 and TRBJ2-7; 9 nucleotides align to TRBD1. The V and J ends lost 8 bases and 6 bases, in that order; junction bases with no gene match: 2. The CDR3 runs 11 residues. Germline-derived CDR1 and CDR2 are ENHRY and SYGVKD. The CDR3 sequence is CAIWTGVEQYF. The CDR3 DNA sequence: TGTGCCATCTGGACAGGGGTCGAGCAGTACTTC.

The chain uses TRBV7-2 and TRBJ2-7, with 11 positions matching TRBD2. The V and J ends lost 5 bases and 7 bases, in that order; junction bases with no gene match: 10. Looked up from germline, CDR1 is SGHTA and CDR2 is FQGNSA. CDR3 length: 15 amino acids. CDR3 sequence (DNA): TGTGCCAGCAGCCCCCGAGGGCTAGCGGGAGGTGAGCAGTACTTC. Translating it yields CASSPRGLAGGEQYF.

The rearrangement joins TRBV4-2 to TRBJ2-5; TRBD2 matches 9 bases. J lost 3 bases, V lost 0 bases, and 11 bases had no gene match. Germline values: CDR1 LGHNA, CDR2 YNFKEQ. The length of the CDR3 is 18 residues. The CDR3 nucleotides are TGTGCCAGCAGCCAAGAGAAATCCGGACTAGCGTCTGAAGAGACCCAGTACTTC. As protein: CASSQEKSGLASEETQYF.

V is TRBV6-6 and J is TRBJ1-1; TRBD1 is a possible D gene (5 bases). This CDR3 contains 12 residues. V was clipped by 5 bases and J by 8 bases, with 12 bases between them. CDR1 MNHNY and CDR2 SVGAGI come from the germline V gene (reference sequence). This chain's CDR3 is CASSEYGGEAFF. CDR3 bases: TGTGCCAGCAGTGAGTATGGGGGAGAAGCTTTCTTT.

The chain links TRBV6-6 to TRBJ2-7; TRBD2 agrees at 7 bases. Losses at the gene ends were 7 bases for V and 1 base for J; bases not matched to a gene: 4. The CDR3 covers 13 residues. Germline CDR1 MNHNY, CDR2 SVGAGI (reference sequence). The CDR3, as DNA: TGTGCCAGCACTCCCGGGGGGTCCTACGAGCAGTACTTC. This codes for CASTPGGSYEQYF.

This rearrangement joins TRBV7-8 to TRBJ2-5; TRBD2 matches 10 bases. CDR3 size: 15 residues. Per the germline V gene, CDR1 is SGHVS and CDR2 is FQNEAQ. V trimming: 6 bases; J trimming: 2 bases; junction bases outside the gene matches: 6. CDR3 bases: TGTGCCAGCAGTCGCACTAGCGGGGTACAAGAGACCCAGTACTTC. Translated: CASSRTSGVQETQYF.

The V and J genes are TRBV15 and TRBJ2-7; TRBD1 aligns across 7 bases. The ends lost 3 bases at V and 6 bases at J; junction bases unmatched: 5. CDR1 and CDR2 (germline): LNHNV, YYDKDF (reference sequence). There are 13 residues in the CDR3. For the CDR3, the DNA is TGTGCCACCAGCAGGAAATCAGGGGGCGAGCAGTACTTC. Translating it yields CATSRKSGGEQYF.

The J gene is TRBJ2-3, the V gene TRBV19; D assignment may be TRBD1 or TRBD2 (5 bases each). This CDR3 comprises 14 residues. Trimming removed 9 bases from V and 3 bases from J, with 16 bases in between. CDR1 and CDR2 from the germline V gene are LNHDA and SQIVND (reference sequence). CDR3 region: CASAGTYRTDTQYF. The CDR3 DNA follows: TGTGCCAGCGCCGGGACCTACCGGACAGATACGCAGTATTTT.

The J gene is TRBJ2-7, the V gene TRBV18; a possible D gene is TRBD2 (5 bases). CDR1 is KGHSH, CDR2 LQKENI, per germline. V lost 6 bases and J 2 bases, leaving 11 bases between the germline ends. The CDR3 has 13 amino acids. The chain's CDR3 is CASSTGSTYEQYF. DNA for the CDR3: TGTGCCAGCTCTACGGGATCCACCTACGAGCAGTACTTC.

V and J are TRBV18 and TRBJ2-1; 8 bases line up with TRBD1. Germline V gene lookup returns CDR1 KGHSH and CDR2 LQKENI. V lost 2 bases and J lost 4; bases outside the gene matches: 13. This CDR3 contains 18 residues. The CDR3 DNA is TGTGCCAGCTCACCAAACTACTCCGGGACAGGATATTACAATGAGCAGTTCTTC. Amino acid sequence: CASSPNYSGTGYYNEQFF.

CDR3 in amino acids: CASSFDPSNTGELFF. CDR3 DNA sequence: TGTGCCAGCAGCTTCGACCCCAGTAACACCGGGGAGCTGTTTTTT. V gene TRBV5-4 combines with J gene TRBJ2-2; no definite D call. The CDR3 spans 15 residues. V shed 2 bases and J shed 2 bases, with 10 bases lying between them. Germline V gives CDR1 SGHNT, CDR2 YYREEE (reference sequence).

This chain uses TRBV28 with TRBJ2-3; 16 bases are shared with TRBD2. V trimming: 6 bases; J trimming: 2 bases; junction bases outside the gene matches: 8. Germline V gene data show CDR1 as MDHEN and CDR2 as SYDVKM. The CDR3 extends over 18 amino acids. This chain's CDR3 is CASSRLGLAGGPTDTQYF. The CDR3 DNA reads as TGTGCCAGCAGCCGGCTGGGACTAGCGGGAGGGCCCACAGATACGCAGTATTTT.

The V call is TRBV18, the J call TRBJ2-2, with 9 bases matching TRBD2. V gave up 5 bases and J gave up 2 bases; unmatched junction bases: 6. The CDR3 sequence is 16 residues long. CDR1 KGHSH and CDR2 LQKENI come from the germline V gene. The CDR3 DNA is TGTGCCAGCTCAGGACGACTAGCGGCCAACACCGGGGAGCTGTTTTTT. Translating gives CASSGRLAANTGELFF.

A few counts support this clone. The chain recombines TRBV6-5 with TRBJ2-2; 7 bases are shared with TRBD1. Germline V gene lookup returns CDR1 MNHEY and CDR2 SVGAGI. CDR3 length: 13 residues. V gave up 7 bases and J gave up 6 bases; unmatched junction bases: 5. CDR3 loop: CASTRQGSGELFF. CDR3 in DNA: TGTGCCAGCACCCGACAGGGATCCGGGGAGCTGTTTTTT.

In its sample, this clone was seen a few times. The V and J genes are TRBV10-3 and TRBJ2-7; D possibly corresponds to TRBD2 (5 bases). V was trimmed by 6 bases and J by 5 bases, leaving 20 bases between them. This CDR3 contains 15 residues. Germline loops: CDR1 ENHRY, CDR2 SYGVKD. The CDR3 nucleotides read TGTGCCATCAGGCTGACACTCAACGCGGAGGACGAGCAGTACTTC. It encodes CAIRLTLNAEDEQYF.

The chain is built from TRBV7-2 and TRBJ2-2, with TRBD2 as a possible D gene (5 bases). This CDR3 spans 14 amino acids. The ends were cut back, 2 bases at V and 6 bases at J, with 10 bases in the middle. CDR1 is SGHTA, CDR2 FQGNSA, per germline. CDR3: CASSLNRGPGELFF. CDR3 bases: TGTGCCAGCAGCTTAAACAGAGGGCCCGGGGAGCTGTTTTTT. The variable domain in full, with the rest retrieved from reference TRBV7-2 and TRBJ2-2, is GAGVSQSPSNKVTEKGKDVELRCDPISGHTALYWYRQSLGQGLEFLIYFQGNSAPDKSGLPSDRFSAERTGGSVSTLTIQRTQQEDSAVYLCASSLNRGPGELFFGEGSRLTVL.

This clone was counted a few times. This chain uses TRBV7-2 with TRBJ2-7, with 12 bases that match TRBD2. Trimming took 5 bases from V and 2 from J; bases not matched to a gene: 16. The CDR3 spans 19 residues. Looked up from germline, CDR1 is SGHTA and CDR2 is FQGNSA. The chain's CDR3 is CASSPRLAGVREQAYEQYF. CDR3 bases: TGTGCCAGCAGCCCCCGACTAGCGGGAGTACGTGAACAGGCCTACGAGCAGTACTTC. The full variable domain, in which reference TRBV7-2 and TRBJ2-7 provide the parts outside the CDR3, is GAGVSQSPSNKVTEKGKDVELRCDPISGHTALYWYRQSLGQGLEFLIYFQGNSAPDKSGLPSDRFSAERTGGSVSTLTIQRTQQEDSAVYLCASSPRLAGVREQAYEQYFGPGTRLTVT.

The sample holds a few counts of this clone. The chain combines TRBV4-2 with TRBJ2-2; 7 bases agree with TRBD2. V was pared by 1 base and J by 3 bases, with 14 bases of the junction left unmatched. This CDR3 has 19 amino acids. Germline V CDR1 and CDR2: LGHNA, YNFKEQ. The CDR3 bases are TGTGCCAGCAGCCAAGCTTGGGGGGGTGGCAGTTCCCACACCGGGGAGCTGTTTTTT. This sequence encodes CASSQAWGGGSSHTGELFF.

The chain links TRBV11-1 to TRBJ2-2, with unresolved D. The V gene lost 0 bases and the J gene lost 2 bases, with 1 base spanning the gap. CDR3 length: 13 amino acids. The V gene's germline CDR1 is SGHAT and CDR2 FQDESV (reference sequence). CDR3 DNA sequence: TGTGCCAGCAGCTTAGCCAACACCGGGGAGCTGTTTTTT. This sequence encodes CASSLANTGELFF.

The chain has TRBV5-1 and TRBJ2-3; tentatively, D is TRBD2 (6 bases). The CDR3 consists of 16 residues. Germline V CDR1 and CDR2: SGHRS, YFSETQ. Trimming pared 4 bases from V and 0 bases from J, leaving 15 bases between. The CDR3 coding sequence is TGCGCCAGCAGCGCCCGGGGGACCTCTAGCACAGATACGCAGTATTTT. Its protein product is CASSARGTSSTDTQYF.

CDR3 sequence reads: CASSYSSPNYGYTF. CDR3 nucleotide sequence: TGTGCCAGCAGTTACTCGAGTCCGAACTATGGCTACACCTTC. This sequence joins TRBV6-5 and TRBJ1-2, with no clear D. Germline V CDR1 and CDR2: MNHEY, SVGAGI. V was clipped by 0 bases and J by 2 bases, with 7 bases between them. The CDR3 spans 14 residues.

This clone has a handful of counts. CDR3 residues: CASSVGAGEGTDTQYF. DNA for the CDR3: TGTGCCAGCAGCGTAGGGGCGGGAGAGGGCACAGATACGCAGTATTTT. The gene calls are TRBV9 and TRBJ2-3, with 7 bases identical to TRBD2. Germline lookup yields CDR1 SGDLS and CDR2 YYNGEE. CDR3 length: 16 residues. Trimming at V came to 0 bases and at J to 1 base, leaving 5 bases not matched to a gene.